These 23 T cell receptor beta chains were all obtained from the same sample, sequenced in a study of T cells in Graves' hyperthyroidism and ophthalmopathy. Amplification of TCR beta CDR3 regions used RNA as the template. HTBI primers drove first-round RT-PCR of the TCR CDR3. One entry per CDR3 protein, called by TCRdb with MiXCR from the multiplex PCR reads. The table lists approximately 400,000 distinct CDR3 sequences, approximately 14% of them singletons. Sample: blood. The origin of the receptors is a woman younger than 35 with Graves' hyperthyroidism.

This clonotype was seen only a few times. The CDR3 loop is CASSQDATSWDTF. CDR3 nucleotide sequence: TGCGCCAGCAGCCAAGACGCGACGAGCTGGGACACCTTC. This chain connects TRBV4-1 to TRBJ1-2; D ambiguous. Germline CDR1 reads MGHRA; CDR2 reads YSYEKL. This CDR3 has 13 amino acids. Trimming left V 0 bases short and J 12 bases short, with 14 bases between.

The chain couples TRBV2 to TRBJ2-3, with TRBD2 identical over 10 bases. CDR3 length: 14 amino acids. V shed 10 bases, J shed 4 bases, and the junction held 8 bases outside the gene matches. Germline CDR1 and CDR2: SNHLY and FYNNEI. This chain's CDR3 is CATRAGGGADTQYF. CDR3 sequence (DNA): TGTGCCACCAGAGCGGGGGGGGGAGCAGATACGCAGTATTTT. Variable domain in full (rest from reference TRBV2 and TRBJ2-3): EPEVTQTPSHQVTQMGQEVILRCVPISNHLYFYWYRQILGQKVEFLVSFYNNEISEKSEIFDDQFSVERPDGSNFTLKIRSTKLEDSAMYFCATRAGGGADTQYFGPGTRLTVL.

V and J are TRBV18 and TRBJ2-5; no firm D call. V lost 0 bases and J 2 bases, leaving 7 bases between the germline ends. CDR1 and CDR2 from the germline V gene are KGHSH and LQKENI. This CDR3 has 14 amino acids. CDR3 in DNA: TGTGCCAGCTCACCACCGGCCGGGCAAGAGACCCAGTACTTC. Amino acid sequence: CASSPPAGQETQYF.

This clonotype came up many times. The CDR3 region is CASSSGWRRTDTQYF. The CDR3 nucleotides read TGTGCCAGCAGTTCAGGGTGGAGGAGGACAGATACGCAGTATTTT. The chain joins TRBV6-1 to TRBJ2-3; D might be TRBD1 or TRBD2, each matching 5 bases. CDR1 and CDR2 (germline): MNHNS, SASEGT. The CDR3 has 15 amino acids. Trimming pared 5 bases from V and 3 bases from J, leaving 15 bases between.

The count of this clonotype is one. This chain uses TRBV20-1 with TRBJ2-7, with D possibly TRBD2 on 6 matching bases. In germline, CDR1 is DFQATT, CDR2 SNEGSKA (reference sequence). CDR3 size: 14 residues. Trimming took 6 bases from V and 5 from J, leaving 20 bases between them. In nucleotides, the CDR3 is TGCAGTGCGTCCACGTATGGGGGAGGCGACGAGCAGTACTTC. The encoded protein is CSASTYGGGDEQYF.

The chain combines TRBV14 with TRBJ2-4; D is uncertain. This CDR3 comprises 12 residues. Trimming took off 1 base at V and 10 bases at J, with 8 bases between the two ends. The germline V gene encodes CDR1 SGHDN and CDR2 FVKESK. CDR3 sequence: CASSQVIGIQYF. DNA for the CDR3: TGTGCCAGCAGCCAAGTGATAGGGATTCAGTACTTC.

For this clonotype: A single base separates this from a much larger clone, so it may be a read error. The V call is TRBV7-9, the J call TRBJ1-5; TRBD1 aligns across 10 bases. Germline assignment: CDR1 SEHNR and CDR2 FQNEAQ (reference sequence). J lost 3 bases, V lost 5 bases, and 7 bases had no gene match. The CDR3 length is 16 residues. The CDR3 bases are TGTGCCAGCAGCCCCGGGACAGGGGCGAACAATCAGCCCCAGCATTTT. Amino acids: CASSPGTGANNQPQHF.

The gene calls are TRBV25-1 and TRBJ1-1; 7 nucleotides align to TRBD1. The CDR3 contains 14 residues. Germline V CDR1 and CDR2: MGHDK, SYGVNS. V shed 6 bases, J shed 11 bases, and the junction held 15 bases outside the gene matches. CDR3 DNA sequence: TGTGCCAGCAGCGAACCGGGACAGAGAATTGGGGCTTTCTTT. Its protein product is CASSEPGQRIGAFF.

In this sample, this clonotype turned up a few times. The chain recombines TRBV7-3 with TRBJ2-1; tentative D call: TRBD2 (5 bases). CDR1 is SGHTA, CDR2 FQGTGA, per germline. Trimming removed 2 bases at V and 5 bases at J, with 7 bases between. The length of the CDR3 is 13 residues. DNA of the CDR3: TGTGCCAGCAGCTTACAACTAGACAATGAGCAGTTCTTC. Residues: CASSLQLDNEQFF.

The chain is built from TRBV20-1 and TRBJ2-5; perhaps TRBD1 as D (6 bases). CDR3 length: 14 amino acids. Germline V gives CDR1 DFQATT, CDR2 SNEGSKA (reference sequence). Between the trimmed V and J ends, which lost 3 bases and 5 bases, there was a span of 16 bases. The CDR3, as DNA: TGCAGTGCTAGTCCAGGGGTGTCGACGGAGACCCAGTACTTC. Translation: CSASPGVSTETQYF.

This clonotype showed up many times. The chain joins TRBV11-2 to TRBJ2-7, with D tentatively TRBD1 (6 bases). Germline CDR1 reads SGHAT; CDR2 reads FQNNGV. The CDR3 totals 16 residues. With 1 base removed from V and 5 bases from J, the gap between germline ends came to 18 bases. CDR3 in DNA: TGTGCCAGCAGCTTAGGAGGGTCGAGGGACACCCACGAGCAGTACTTC. Translating gives CASSLGGSRDTHEQYF. The whole variable domain, remainder taken from reference TRBV11-2 and TRBJ2-7, is EAGVAQSPRYKIIEKRQSVAFWCNPISGHATLYWYQQILGQGPKLLIQFQNNGVVDDSQLPKDRFSAERLKGVDSTLKIQPAKLEDSAVYLCASSLGGSRDTHEQYFGPGTRLTVT.

Concerning this clonotype: This clone may be a read error of a much larger clone one base away. The CDR3 ends on some other residue instead of the conserved phenylalanine or tryptophan, so this is likely a read error. The chain combines TRBV12-3 or TRBV12-4 with TRBJ1-1; D unclear. Trimming removed 5 bases from V and 10 bases from J, with 14 bases in between. CDR3 size: 12 residues. The CDR3 is CASSPGRQGAFL. Written as DNA, the CDR3 is TGTGCCAGCAGTCCAGGACGGCAAGGAGCTTTCCTT.

This chain links TRBV7-9 with TRBJ1-1, with 8 bases aligning to TRBD1. Germline trimming cut 3 bases from V and 6 bases from J; bases unmatched to any gene: 12. Germline values: CDR1 SEHNR, CDR2 FQNEAQ (reference sequence). The length of the CDR3 is 16 residues. The CDR3 DNA follows: TGTGCCAGCAGCTTCTTGATCGGGACAGGCCCCTCTGAAGCTTTCTTT. The encoded protein is CASSFLIGTGPSEAFF.

This clonotype was recorded at least ten times. This chain links TRBV7-8 with TRBJ1-3; perhaps TRBD1 as D (5 bases). Germline V gives CDR1 SGHVS, CDR2 FQNEAQ. This CDR3 is 15 amino acids long. V was clipped by 10 bases and J by 4 bases, with 20 bases between them. The CDR3 region is CATHPGTTRGNTIYF. The CDR3 nucleotides are TGTGCCACGCACCCAGGGACGACGCGGGGAAACACCATATATTTT.

In its sample, this clonotype was seen many times. The chain uses TRBV5-5 and TRBJ1-5; D gene ambiguous. V lost 3 bases to trimming and J lost 1 base, with 11 bases between them. The CDR3 is 15 amino acids. CDR1 is SGHKS, CDR2 YYEKEE, per germline (reference sequence). The CDR3 DNA is TGTGCCAGCAGCTGGAGGAAGGGAAGCAATCAGCCCCAGCATTTT. It translates to CASSWRKGSNQPQHF. The variable domain in full, with the rest retrieved from reference TRBV5-5 and TRBJ1-5, is DAGVTQSPTHLIKTRGQQVTLRCSPISGHKSVSWYQQVLGQGPQFIFQYYEKEERGRGNFPDRFSARQFPNYSSELNVNALLLGDSALYLCASSWRKGSNQPQHFGDGTRLSIL.

The V call is TRBV18, the J call TRBJ2-3; either TRBD1 or TRBD2 may fit D (5 bases each). Per the germline V gene, CDR1 is KGHSH and CDR2 is LQKENI. The CDR3 has 14 residues. The germline V and J ends were trimmed by 5 bases and 2 bases, with 11 bases remaining between them. CDR3 in DNA: TGTGCCAGCTCAGGGACGACCCTCACAGATACGCAGTATTTT. Its translation: CASSGTTLTDTQYF.

This sequence joins TRBV20-1 and TRBJ2-1; the match to TRBD2 covers 12 bases. The germline CDR1 and CDR2 sequences are DFQATT and SNEGSKA (reference sequence). The V and J ends lost 7 bases and 7 bases, in that order; junction bases with no gene match: 11. The CDR3 loop spans 15 amino acids. CDR3 nucleotides: TGCAGTGTTAGCCGACTAGCGGGAGTAGGTAATGAGCAGTTCTTC. Its protein is CSVSRLAGVGNEQFF.

This clonotype was seen repeatedly, ten times or more. CDR3 sequence (DNA): TGTGCCAGCAGTTTCTTCGGGGGTACTACAGATACGCAGTATTTT. Protein sequence: CASSFFGGTTDTQYF. The chain combines TRBV12-3 or TRBV12-4 with TRBJ2-3; possibly TRBD2 for D (6 bases). The CDR3 runs to 15 residues. V shed 3 bases and J shed 3 bases, with 13 bases lying between them.

This chain connects TRBV5-1 to TRBJ1-3, with D uncertain. Germline lookup yields CDR1 SGHRS and CDR2 YFSETQ. The CDR3 spans 15 residues. V lost 5 bases to trimming and J lost 2 bases, with 14 bases between them. CDR3 coding DNA: TGCGCCAGCAGGAGATCGGAGGGTACTGGAAACACCATATATTTT. It codes for CASRRSEGTGNTIYF.

In this sample, this clonotype turned up many times. J is TRBJ2-3 and V is TRBV12-3 or TRBV12-4; 7 bases match TRBD1. The V gene end was trimmed by 5 bases and the J gene end by 2 bases; junction bases not matched to a gene: 7. The CDR3 has 15 residues. CDR3 amino acids: CASSIRQGYTDTQYF. The CDR3 nucleotides are TGTGCCAGCAGTATCAGACAGGGATACACAGATACGCAGTATTTT.

This clonotype was recorded at least ten times. The chain uses TRBV12-3 or TRBV12-4 and TRBJ2-5; 13 bases match TRBD2. The length of the CDR3 is 17 residues. J was trimmed by 2 bases and V by 1 base; bases with no gene match: 4. The chain's CDR3 is CASSLGGLAGKQETQYF. DNA of the CDR3: TGTGCCAGCAGTTTAGGGGGACTAGCGGGAAAACAAGAGACCCAGTACTTC.

This clonotype was seen ten or more times. The gene calls are TRBV12-3 or TRBV12-4 and TRBJ1-5; a weak D match, TRBD1 (6 bases). The CDR3 length is 13 residues. Trimming took off 5 bases at V and 5 bases at J, with 10 bases between the two ends. Written as DNA, the CDR3 is TGTGCCAGCAGTCAACAGGGTGATCAGCCCCAGCATTTT. Its translation: CASSQQGDQPQHF.

The rearrangement links TRBV6-1 to TRBJ2-3; D gene ambiguous. CDR3 length: 17 residues. Germline lookup yields CDR1 MNHNS and CDR2 SASEGT. The V and J ends lost 5 bases and 0 bases respectively, with 18 bases between them. The CDR3 DNA is TGTGCCAGCAGTTTTTCCCCTCGGCGACTTAGCACAGATACGCAGTATTTT. It specifies CASSFSPRRLSTDTQYF.